The rows below give T cell receptor beta chains drawn from one sample of a study of cytomegalovirus exposure and HLA in healthy donors. Libraries were prepared by immunoSEQ multiplex PCR; TCRdb keeps only in-frame clonotypes and omits some of them. The sample yields about 230,000 clones, approximately 85% seen once. Sequences were obtained from PBMCs. Receptors were obtained from a girl aged 2 to 9 in good health and CMV-seronegative. Both conserved end residues are part of each CDR3. The D gene is left open where the match is weak. The size of a clone is reported for some rows only, either as once, few or many, or as a class for expanded clones.

j_call,clone_size,v_call,d_call,cdr3_aa,cdr3_nt
TRBJ2-5,NA,TRBV15,TRBD2,CATSRGREGIGETQYF,TGTGCCACCAGCAGAGGACGGGAGGGTATCGGAGAGACCCAGTACTTC
TRBJ2-5,NA,TRBV25-1,TRBD1,CASTPDRGAQETQYF,TGTGCCAGCACTCCGGACAGGGGTGCCCAAGAGACCCAGTACTTC
TRBJ1-6,NA,TRBV6-5,NA,CASSWSQNDSPLHF,TGTGCCAGCAGTTGGTCCCAGAATGATTCACCCCTCCACTTT
TRBJ1-4,NA,TRBV27,TRBD1,CASSYGAGTGNEKLFF,TGTGCCAGCAGTTATGGTGCCGGGACAGGGAATGAAAAACTGTTTTTT
TRBJ1-2,NA,TRBV27,NA,CATCSYSSEGLGYTF,TGTGCCACCTGTTCCTACTCGTCGGAGGGCCTTGGCTACACCTTC
TRBJ2-7,once,TRBV6-6,NA,CASSYNVGGTGYEQYF,TGTGCCAGCAGTTACAATGTCGGGGGGACAGGCTACGAGCAGTACTTC
TRBJ1-5,NA,TRBV4-1,TRBD1,CASSQRTGRNQPQHF,TGCGCCAGCAGCCAACGGACAGGGCGCAATCAGCCCCAGCATTTT
TRBJ2-4,NA,TRBV5-1,NA,CASSRETSRGNIQYF,TGCGCCAGCAGCCGGGAGACTAGTAGGGGAAACATTCAGTACTTC
TRBJ2-1,NA,TRBV5-4,TRBD2,CASSDRAGAIVYNEQFF,TGTGCCAGCAGTGATCGTGCGGGAGCGATAGTTTACAATGAGCAGTTCTTC
TRBJ2-3,NA,TRBV9,NA,CASSVAAGLTDTQYF,TGTGCCAGCAGCGTAGCGGCGGGGCTCACAGATACGCAGTATTTT
TRBJ2-7,NA,TRBV5-4,NA,CASSFEGRGGSYEQYF,TGTGCCAGCAGCTTTGAGGGAAGGGGAGGTTCCTACGAGCAGTACTTC
TRBJ1-1,NA,TRBV6-1,TRBD1,CASSPTGQGRTEAFF,TGTGCCAGCAGCCCCACGGGACAGGGCCGAACTGAAGCTTTCTTT
TRBJ1-2,NA,TRBV20-1,NA,CSARQGGYTF,TGCAGTGCTAGACAGGGTGGCTACACCTTC
TRBJ2-7,NA,TRBV10-3,TRBD2,CAAARASGGGEQYF,TGTGCCGCAGCCCGGGCTAGCGGGGGGGGCGAGCAGTACTTC
TRBJ1-3,NA,TRBV29-1,NA,CSVAMGLGNTIYF,TGCAGCGTTGCGATGGGACTGGGAAACACCATATATTTT
TRBJ2-4,NA,TRBV4-1,NA,CASSQEQPLGAQYF,TGCGCCAGCAGCCAAGAACAGCCTTTAGGGGCTCAGTACTTC
TRBJ2-3,NA,TRBV18,TRBD2,CASSPVRSGVTDTQYF,TGTGCCAGCTCACCAGTTAGAAGCGGGGTCACAGATACGCAGTATTTT
TRBJ2-7,NA,TRBV15,NA,CATSRDGGGSPISYEQYF,TGTGCCACCAGCAGAGATGGGGGGGGCTCCCCCATCTCCTACGAGCAGTACTTC
TRBJ2-7,NA,TRBV6-1,NA,CASSEYPFGAYEQYF,TGTGCCAGCAGTGAATATCCATTCGGGGCCTACGAGCAGTACTTC
TRBJ1-2,NA,TRBV6-5,TRBD1,CASSRDRTNYGYTF,TGTGCCAGCAGCCGGGACAGGACTAACTATGGCTACACCTTC
TRBJ2-1,NA,TRBV27,TRBD2,CASSFGLAGGLIGNEQFF,TGTGCCAGCAGTTTCGGACTAGCGGGAGGTCTGATCGGGAATGAGCAGTTCTTC
TRBJ1-4,NA,TRBV11-2,NA,CASRQAGRRRDNEKLFF,TGTGCCAGCAGGCAAGCGGGTCGCCGGCGCGATAATGAAAAACTGTTTTTT
TRBJ2-7,once,TRBV6-5,TRBD2,CASSYSRLAGGYEQYF,TGTGCCAGCAGTTACTCTCGACTAGCGGGAGGCTACGAGCAGTACTTC
TRBJ2-1,NA,TRBV10-1,NA,CASSEGTLPYNEQFF,TGCGCCAGCAGTGAGGGGACATTACCCTACAATGAGCAGTTCTTC
TRBJ2-5,NA,TRBV28,TRBD1,CASSNRGGQETQYF,TGTGCCAGCAGTAACCGAGGGGGACAGGAGACCCAGTACTTC
TRBJ1-1,NA,TRBV6-6,NA,CASSYRGNTEAFF,TGTGCCAGCAGTTATCGGGGGAACACTGAAGCTTTCTTT
TRBJ1-2,NA,TRBV5-4,NA,CASSARVNYGYTF,TGTGCCAGCAGTGCCCGGGTTAACTATGGCTACACCTTC
TRBJ1-2,NA,TRBV27,NA,CASTLREGYGYTF,TGTGCCAGCACCCTCCGGGAGGGCTATGGCTACACCTTC
TRBJ2-1,NA,TRBV18,TRBD2,CASSPMTSAYNEQFF,TGTGCCAGCTCACCAATGACTAGCGCTTACAATGAGCAGTTCTTC
TRBJ2-1,NA,TRBV7-3,TRBD2,CASSPQGGILQYEQFF,TGTGCCAGCAGCCCGCAGGGAGGGATATTACAATACGAGCAGTTCTTC
TRBJ1-1,NA,TRBV29-1,NA,CSVRADMGGNTEAFF,TGCAGCGTTAGGGCCGATATGGGAGGGAACACTGAAGCTTTCTTT
TRBJ1-2,NA,TRBV2,NA,CASSGHTHYGYTF,TGTGCCAGCAGTGGTCACACACACTATGGCTACACCTTC
TRBJ2-7,NA,TRBV15,TRBD1,CATSRGLGQGDYEQYF,TGTGCCACCAGCAGAGGATTGGGACAGGGGGACTACGAGCAGTACTTC
TRBJ1-3,NA,TRBV6-1,TRBD1,CASSIDRGPGNTIYF,TGTGCCAGCAGTATCGACAGGGGACCTGGAAACACCATATATTTT
TRBJ2-7,NA,TRBV5-4,TRBD2,CASHLAGSYEQYF,TGTGCCAGCCATCTAGCGGGGTCCTACGAGCAGTACTTC
TRBJ1-3,NA,TRBV6-5,TRBD1,CASRPDRVSGNTIYF,TGTGCCAGCAGGCCCGACAGGGTCTCTGGAAACACCATATATTTT
TRBJ1-2,NA,TRBV7-3,TRBD1,CASSPTGAYGYTF,TGTGCCAGCAGCCCGACAGGGGCCTATGGCTACACCTTC
TRBJ2-7,NA,TRBV5-1,NA,CASSLSPGQTYEQYF,TGCGCCAGCAGCTTGAGCCCCGGACAGACCTACGAGCAGTACTTC
TRBJ2-6,NA,TRBV7-9,TRBD1,CASRTGSGANVLTF,TGTGCCAGCAGGACAGGGTCTGGGGCCAACGTCCTGACTTTC
TRBJ1-3,NA,TRBV7-2,TRBD1,CASSWGQGVGNTIYF,TGTGCCAGCAGCTGGGGACAGGGAGTAGGAAACACCATATATTTT
TRBJ2-1,NA,TRBV7-3,TRBD2,CASSQFPSGGIASYNEQFF,TGTGCCAGCAGCCAGTTTCCGAGCGGGGGGATTGCTTCCTACAATGAGCAGTTCTTC
TRBJ1-3,NA,TRBV14,NA,CASSPTATPGNTIYF,TGTGCCAGCAGCCCTACAGCTACGCCGGGAAACACCATATATTTT
TRBJ2-2,NA,TRBV4-2,NA,CASSHWTANTGELFF,TGTGCCAGCAGCCATTGGACAGCGAACACCGGGGAGCTGTTTTTT
TRBJ1-4,few,TRBV10-1,TRBD1,CARNRGPTTNEKLFF,TGCGCCAGAAACAGGGGCCCAACAACTAATGAAAAACTGTTTTTT
TRBJ1-2,NA,TRBV10-3,TRBD1,CAISESRGTGYGYTF,TGTGCCATCAGTGAGTCGAGGGGGACAGGTTATGGCTACACCTTC
TRBJ1-2,NA,TRBV5-5,NA,CASSTIHYGYTF,TGTGCCAGCAGTACTATTCACTATGGCTACACCTTC
TRBJ1-3,NA,TRBV4-1,NA,CASSQDPQGYRNTIYF,TGCGCCAGCAGCCAAGATCCACAGGGTTATCGAAACACCATATATTTT
TRBJ1-1,NA,TRBV28,NA,CASSTPPRELGTEAFF,TGTGCCAGCAGTACTCCCCCGAGGGAACTGGGCACTGAAGCTTTCTTT
TRBJ1-5,NA,TRBV27,TRBD1,CASSLKGPGGNQPQHF,TGTGCCAGCAGTTTAAAAGGCCCAGGGGGAAATCAGCCCCAGCATTTT
TRBJ2-3,once,TRBV27,NA,CASSLEDSTDTQYF,TGTGCCAGCAGTTTGGAGGACAGCACAGATACGCAGTATTTT
TRBJ2-3,NA,TRBV27,TRBD2,CASSRGLAGDTDTQYF,TGTGCCAGCAGCCGGGGACTAGCGGGGGACACAGATACGCAGTATTTT
TRBJ2-7,NA,TRBV7-8,TRBD1,CASSLFWTGASYEQYF,TGTGCCAGCAGCTTGTTTTGGACAGGGGCCTCCTACGAGCAGTACTTC
TRBJ2-3,NA,TRBV5-6,NA,CASSLWGLYETWYF,TGTGCCAGCAGCTTGTGGGGGCTCTATGAAACGTGGTATTTT
TRBJ1-2,NA,TRBV30,NA,CAWSPRGVGGYTF,TGTGCCTGGAGTCCCCGGGGGGTAGGGGGCTACACCTTC
TRBJ1-5,NA,TRBV6-1,NA,CASSRRSSNQPQHF,TGTGCCAGCAGTCGGAGGAGTAGCAATCAGCCCCAGCATTTT